One sample yielded the 18 T cell receptor beta chains listed below, sequenced in a study of shared T cell receptors in the human thymus. TCRdb keeps only in-frame clones here, not all; method: immunoSEQ multiplex PCR. The table includes 600,000 or so clones, roughly 86% detected once. The same specimen was also included in a second study, on human thymus T cells.

The material sequenced was thymocytes. The receptor set was obtained from a boy under two years old with a congenital heart defect.

In this sample, this clone turned up a few times. The chain employs TRBV5-1 and TRBJ2-1, with 16 positions matching TRBD2. This CDR3 comprises 17 residues. The V gene end was trimmed by 3 bases and the J gene end by 2 bases; junction bases not matched to a gene: 2. Germline CDR1 and CDR2: SGHRS and YFSETQ. The CDR3 here is CASSWGTSGRAYNEQFF. CDR3 DNA sequence: TGCGCCAGCAGCTGGGGGACTAGCGGGAGGGCCTACAATGAGCAGTTCTTC.

To note about this clone: Other DNA sequences of this sample code for an identical CDR3. This chain connects TRBV27 to TRBJ2-2; 7 nucleotides align to TRBD1. This CDR3 comprises 15 residues. V shed 3 bases, J shed 0 bases, and the junction held 1 base outside the gene matches. Germline CDR1 and CDR2: MNHEY and SMNVEV (reference sequence). The CDR3 sequence is CASSLTGTNTGELFF. The CDR3 DNA follows: TGTGCCAGCAGTTTGACAGGGACGAACACCGGGGAGCTGTTTTTT.

This clone appeared a single time. The rearrangement links TRBV15 to TRBJ1-5, with 8 positions matching TRBD1. Per the germline V gene, CDR1 is LNHNV and CDR2 is YYDKDF (reference sequence). Trimming removed 2 bases from V and 9 bases from J; junction bases left unmatched: 12. The CDR3 is 16 amino acids. Here the CDR3 DNA reads TGTGCCACCAGCAGAAGGACCTGGACAGGGCGAAGGCCCCAGCATTTT. Amino acid sequence: CATSRRTWTGRRPQHF.

The V and J genes are TRBV4-3 and TRBJ1-1; TRBD1 might be the D (6 bases). The CDR3 sequence is 16 residues long. Deletions cut 4 bases from V and 0 bases from J, with 15 bases between. Germline assignment: CDR1 LGHNA and CDR2 YSLEER. Here the CDR3 reads CASSRQHTGLNTEAFF. CDR3 DNA sequence: TGCGCCAGCAGCCGACAACACACAGGGTTGAACACTGAAGCTTTCTTT.

The chain uses TRBV5-1 and TRBJ1-3, with D unresolved. Germline V gives CDR1 SGHRS, CDR2 YFSETQ. This CDR3 is built from 15 residues. V was clipped by 0 bases and J by 0 bases, with 7 bases between them. The CDR3 nucleotides read TGCGCCAGCAGCTTGGCCCCGAGCTCTGGAAACACCATATATTTT. Protein sequence: CASSLAPSSGNTIYF. Looking up the rest from reference TRBV5-1 and TRBJ1-3 gives the full variable domain: KAGVTQTPRYLIKTRGQQVTLSCSPISGHRSVSWYQQTPGQGLQFLFEYFSETQRNKGNFPGRFSGRQFSNSRSEMNVSTLELGDSALYLCASSLAPSSGNTIYFGEGSWLTVV.

CDR3 DNA sequence: TGTGCCAGCAGTCCTCGGACAGGGGGCTGGGTGGAGACCCAGTACTTC. It codes for CASSPRTGGWVETQYF. The chain joins TRBV27 to TRBJ2-5; 11 bases are shared with TRBD1. The CDR3 loop spans 16 amino acids. Looked up from germline, CDR1 is MNHEY and CDR2 is SMNVEV (reference sequence). J was trimmed by 5 bases and V by 5 bases; bases with no gene match: 10.

There are a few counts of this clone. CDR3 in DNA: TGCGCCAGCAGTGCAGGATCAACTAATGAAAAACTGTTTTTT. It encodes CASSAGSTNEKLFF. This sequence joins TRBV4-3 and TRBJ1-4; D is uncertain. Trimming left V 6 bases short and J 0 bases short, with 8 bases between. The CDR3 contains 14 residues. Germline assignment: CDR1 LGHNA and CDR2 YSLEER.

The chain joins TRBV23-1 to TRBJ2-3; weak D call: TRBD1 (6 bases). TRBV23-1 is an ORF; its function is uncertain. This CDR3 is built from 15 residues. Trimming took 10 bases from V and 1 from J, leaving 18 bases between them. The CDR3 spells CATGLRGQGTDTQYF. The CDR3, as DNA: TGCGCCACCGGACTCAGGGGCCAGGGCACAGATACGCAGTATTTT.

V is TRBV6-6 and J is TRBJ2-1; D gene uncertain. Germline CDR1 MNHNY, CDR2 SVGAGI (reference sequence). The V end lost 0 bases, the J end lost 3 bases, and 6 bases lay between the germline ends. CDR3 length equals 14 residues. For the CDR3, the DNA is TGTGCCAGCAGTTACTCTCCCAGCTACAATGAGCAGTTCTTC. It encodes CASSYSPSYNEQFF.

The V call is TRBV4-1, the J call TRBJ1-6, with 8 bases identical to TRBD1. Per the germline V gene, CDR1 is MGHRA and CDR2 is YSYEKL. After removal of 0 bases from V and 9 bases from J, the junction contained 4 bases not matched to a gene. The CDR3 is 15 amino acids. DNA of the CDR3: TGCGCCAGCAGCCAAGATAGACAGGGGTGTTCACCCCTCCACTTT. Protein: CASSQDRQGCSPLHF.

This sequence joins TRBV28 and TRBJ1-1, with no clear D. Germline V gene lookup returns CDR1 MDHEN and CDR2 SYDVKM. The V and J ends lost 3 bases and 4 bases respectively, with 15 bases between them. This CDR3 region has 15 residues. CDR3: CASSLRRVQSTEAFF. The CDR3 DNA sequence: TGTGCCAGCAGTTTGAGGAGGGTGCAGAGCACTGAAGCTTTCTTT.

The chain uses TRBV28 and TRBJ1-1; D perhaps matches TRBD1 (6 bases). Germline V gene lookup returns CDR1 MDHEN and CDR2 SYDVKM. V was clipped by 5 bases and J by 1 base, with 14 bases between them. This CDR3 spans 15 amino acids. CDR3 nucleotide sequence: TGTGCCAGCAGTCTCCTCCAGGGGAGGAACACTGAAGCTTTCTTT. This translates into CASSLLQGRNTEAFF.

The chain combines TRBV27 with TRBJ2-7; TRBD2 aligns across 12 bases. This CDR3 is 15 amino acids long. V lost 2 bases and J lost 5; bases outside the gene matches: 4. Looked up from germline, CDR1 is MNHEY and CDR2 is SMNVEV (reference sequence). Written as DNA, the CDR3 is TGTGCCAGCAGTTTAGGACTAGCGGGAATACACGAGCAGTACTTC. This translates into CASSLGLAGIHEQYF.

Only one count was recorded for this clone. The V and J genes are TRBV27 and TRBJ1-2; D might be TRBD1 (5 bases). V was pared by 6 bases and J by 2 bases, with 7 bases between. This CDR3 spans 12 amino acids. Germline values: CDR1 MNHEY, CDR2 SMNVEV (reference sequence). CDR3 in amino acids: CASRDRNYGYTF. Written as DNA, the CDR3 is TGTGCCAGCAGAGACAGAAACTATGGCTACACCTTC.

The V and J genes are TRBV4-3 and TRBJ2-7, with D perhaps matching TRBD2 (6 bases). Between the trimmed V and J ends, which lost 0 bases and 5 bases, there was a span of 8 bases. Germline V CDR1 and CDR2: LGHNA, YSLEER. The CDR3 runs to 13 residues. The CDR3 reads CASSQDWRDEQYF. CDR3 in DNA: TGCGCCAGCAGCCAAGATTGGAGGGACGAGCAGTACTTC.

This chain uses TRBV15 with TRBJ2-2, with 12 bases that match TRBD1. Trimming removed 1 base from V and 5 bases from J; junction bases left unmatched: 8. The CDR3 covers 18 residues. Germline loops: CDR1 LNHNV, CDR2 YYDKDF (reference sequence). CDR3 bases: TGTGCCACCAGCAGAGGTTTGGGGACAGGGGGCTTAACCGGGGAGCTGTTTTTT. The encoded protein is CATSRGLGTGGLTGELFF.

The rearrangement joins TRBV28 to TRBJ2-7; D is perhaps TRBD1 (6 bases). Trimming shortened V by 7 bases and J by 3 bases, and 13 bases separated the two germline ends. Per germline, CDR1 MDHEN and CDR2 SYDVKM. The length of the CDR3 is 13 residues. The CDR3: CASMDRDIYEQYF. In nucleotides, the CDR3 is TGTGCCAGCATGGACAGAGATATCTACGAGCAGTACTTC.

The rearrangement uses TRBV7-2 and TRBJ2-7; 9 bases align to TRBD1. Germline V gene lookup returns CDR1 SGHTA and CDR2 FQGNSA. CDR3 size: 15 residues. The V gene end was trimmed by 6 bases and the J gene end by 3 bases; junction bases not matched to a gene: 9. CDR3 sequence reads: CASSGGTGKLYEQYF. The CDR3 region has the DNA TGTGCCAGCAGTGGCGGGACAGGGAAACTCTACGAGCAGTACTTC.